This T cell receptor (beta chain) is drawn from a study of cytomegalovirus exposure and HLA in healthy donors. Study as a whole: It was reported in a later analysis that the same platform had been used for the 120 or so validation repertoires as for the roughly 700 first-cohort repertoires.

Only in-frame clones appear in the TCRdb table, and some are missing; sequencing was by immunoSEQ multiplex PCR. Found here are some 130,000 clones, 94% of them singletons; the top ten hold approximately 1.8%. Trimming removed 4 bases from V and 6 bases from J; junction bases left unmatched: 7. The CDR3 runs 15 residues. CDR1 is SGDLS, CDR2 YYNGEE, per germline. This sequence joins TRBV9 and TRBJ1-6; TRBD1 aligns across 7 bases. This TCR was sampled from a man aged 18 to 29 in good health and CMV-seropositive. The sample was PBMCs. CDR3 amino acids: CASSYTGAVNSPLHF. In DNA form, the CDR3 reads TGTGCCAGCAGCTATACAGGGGCCGTTAATTCACCCCTCCACTTT. The whole variable domain, filled in from reference TRBV9 and TRBJ1-6, reads DSGVTQTPKHLITATGQRVTLRCSPRSGDLSVYWYQQSLDQGLQFLIQYYNGEERAKGNILERFSAQQFPDLHSELNLSSLELGDSALYFCASSYTGAVNSPLHFGNGTRLTVT.